One sample yielded the 15 T cell receptor beta chains listed below, sequenced in a study of shared clonotypes between healthy human individuals. CD8 cells regarded as naive lacked CD45RO, were positively chosen for CCR7, and omitted terminally differentiated effector memory CD45RA+ cells. The table came from immunoSEQ multiplex PCR; TCRdb's copy has only in-frame clones and leaves some out. The data hold hundreds of thousands of clones, with 85% to 95% observed a single time. Sequenced sample: naive CD8+ T cells sorted from blood. These receptors originate from a woman aged 25 to 39 in good health.

The rearrangement uses TRBV27 and TRBJ2-7, with 11 bases identical to TRBD1. V gave up 7 bases and J gave up 7 bases; unmatched junction bases: 9. This CDR3 spans 14 amino acids. CDR1 and CDR2 from the germline V gene are MNHEY and SMNVEV (reference sequence). CDR3 coding DNA: TGTGCCAGCACCACCGGGACAGGGGGTGGAGAGCAGTACTTC. Amino acid sequence: CASTTGTGGGEQYF.

The chain recombines TRBV27 with TRBJ2-7; 7 bases map to TRBD2. CDR3 length equals 18 residues. Germline V CDR1 and CDR2: MNHEY, SMNVEV (reference sequence). The ends lost 4 bases at V and 0 bases at J; junction bases unmatched: 15. CDR3 in amino acids: CASSSLGVTSDLSYEQYF. The CDR3 DNA reads as TGTGCCAGCAGTTCGCTGGGAGTAACTAGCGACCTCTCCTACGAGCAGTACTTC.

This chain connects TRBV13 to TRBJ2-5; 7 bases align to TRBD2. The V and J ends lost 5 bases and 2 bases, in that order; junction bases with no gene match: 2. The CDR3 is made up of 13 amino acids. Germline values: CDR1 PRHDT, CDR2 FYEKMQ (reference sequence). CDR3 residues: CASSRGVQETQYF. The DNA for the CDR3 is TGTGCCAGCAGCCGGGGGGTTCAAGAGACCCAGTACTTC.

The V and J genes are TRBV28 and TRBJ2-1; D is unresolved. The CDR3 sequence is 17 residues long. Germline V CDR1 and CDR2: MDHEN, SYDVKM. Trimming shortened V by 2 bases and J by 2 bases, and 16 bases separated the two germline ends. The DNA for the CDR3 is TGTGCCAGCAGTTTACCTTCTTTTGCGCACACCTACAATGAGCAGTTCTTC. It codes for CASSLPSFAHTYNEQFF.

This chain connects TRBV7-9 to TRBJ2-5; the D is unclear. Trimming stripped 1 base from V and 0 bases from J, with 9 bases between. The CDR3 has 15 amino acids. The germline V gene encodes CDR1 SEHNR and CDR2 FQNEAQ (reference sequence). The CDR3 sequence: CASSLVSLYQETQYF. In nucleotides, the CDR3 is TGTGCCAGCAGCTTAGTTTCCCTGTACCAAGAGACCCAGTACTTC.

V and J are TRBV28 and TRBJ1-4, with D possibly TRBD1 on 5 matching bases. Germline CDR1 MDHEN, CDR2 SYDVKM. The CDR3 has 16 residues. Between the trimmed V and J ends, which lost 4 bases and 10 bases, there was a span of 22 bases. The CDR3 protein is CASSSSLLPGDGKLFF. The CDR3 DNA reads TGTGCCAGCAGTTCAAGCCTTTTACCGGGGGATGGAAAACTGTTTTTT.

The rearrangement links TRBV5-6 to TRBJ1-2; D remains unclear. The CDR3 covers 12 residues. The V end was cut by 6 bases, the J end by 7 bases, with 13 bases between. In germline, CDR1 is SGHDT, CDR2 YYEEEE. The CDR3 bases are TGTGCCAGCACCACTTGGGGTAGTGGCTACACCTTC. It specifies CASTTWGSGYTF.

V is TRBV7-8 and J is TRBJ1-5, with D possibly being TRBD1 (5 bases). The CDR3 spans 19 residues. Germline V gene sequence: CDR1 SGHVS, CDR2 FQNEAQ. V was shortened by 5 bases and J by 0 bases, with 23 bases between the two germline ends. The CDR3: CASSLVLWDEEYSNQPQHF. The DNA for the CDR3 is TGTGCCAGCAGCCTAGTTCTCTGGGACGAAGAATATAGCAATCAGCCCCAGCATTTT.

This chain connects TRBV10-3 to TRBJ2-1; weak D call: TRBD1 (6 bases). The CDR3 length is 14 residues. Germline V CDR1 and CDR2: ENHRY, SYGVKD. Trimming shortened V by 2 bases and J by 5 bases, and 10 bases separated the two germline ends. The CDR3 nucleotides read TGTGCCATCAGTGAGCCCAGACAGGACAATGAGCAGTTCTTC. Translating it yields CAISEPRQDNEQFF.

The J gene is TRBJ1-1, the V gene TRBV28; D remains unclear. The CDR3 extends over 14 amino acids. The V gene lost 3 bases and the J gene lost 1 base, with 9 bases spanning the gap. Germline lookup yields CDR1 MDHEN and CDR2 SYDVKM. CDR3: CASSFAAGNTEAFF. The DNA of the CDR3 is TGTGCCAGCAGTTTTGCGGCAGGGAACACTGAAGCTTTCTTT.

The genes are TRBV19 and TRBJ1-4; tentatively, D is TRBD1 (6 bases). The CDR3 extends over 16 amino acids. V dropped 1 base and J dropped 3 bases, with 12 bases sitting between them. The germline CDR1 and CDR2 sequences are LNHDA and SQIVND (reference sequence). CDR3 amino acids: CASSIGAAGANEKLFF. Here the CDR3 DNA reads TGTGCCAGTAGTATAGGAGCGGCAGGGGCTAATGAAAAACTGTTTTTT.

This chain uses TRBV28 with TRBJ2-7; TRBD1 might be the D (5 bases). The germline V gene encodes CDR1 MDHEN and CDR2 SYDVKM. Trimming left V 5 bases short and J 0 bases short, with 17 bases between. The CDR3 runs 16 residues. The CDR3 reads CASSHWPKDNSYEQYF. CDR3 in DNA: TGTGCCAGCAGTCATTGGCCTAAGGACAACTCCTACGAGCAGTACTTC.

This chain joins TRBV29-1 and TRBJ2-1, with D uncertain. This CDR3 spans 15 amino acids. Germline V gene lookup returns CDR1 SQVTM and CDR2 ANQGSEA. Trimming took off 7 bases at V and 5 bases at J, with 21 bases between the two ends. CDR3 in DNA: TGCAGCGCCTACCCCGGTGGCGGACGGGACAATGAGCAGTTCTTC. Translating gives CSAYPGGGRDNEQFF.

The chain is built from TRBV19 and TRBJ1-1; TRBD1 is a possible D gene (5 bases). The V end was cut by 5 bases, the J end by 4 bases, with 14 bases between. The germline CDR1 and CDR2 sequences are LNHDA and SQIVND (reference sequence). The CDR3 totals 14 residues. The CDR3 region is CASSALPGSTEAFF. CDR3 nucleotides: TGTGCCAGTAGTGCCCTCCCAGGGAGCACTGAAGCTTTCTTT.

The chain recombines TRBV5-6 with TRBJ2-7; TRBD2 matches at 8 bases. Germline loops: CDR1 SGHDT, CDR2 YYEEEE. The CDR3 has 14 amino acids. The V gene end was trimmed by 3 bases and the J gene end by 3 bases; junction bases not matched to a gene: 5. CDR3 loop: CASSSGLGHYEQYF. Written as DNA, the CDR3 is TGTGCCAGCAGCTCGGGACTAGGCCACTACGAGCAGTACTTC.